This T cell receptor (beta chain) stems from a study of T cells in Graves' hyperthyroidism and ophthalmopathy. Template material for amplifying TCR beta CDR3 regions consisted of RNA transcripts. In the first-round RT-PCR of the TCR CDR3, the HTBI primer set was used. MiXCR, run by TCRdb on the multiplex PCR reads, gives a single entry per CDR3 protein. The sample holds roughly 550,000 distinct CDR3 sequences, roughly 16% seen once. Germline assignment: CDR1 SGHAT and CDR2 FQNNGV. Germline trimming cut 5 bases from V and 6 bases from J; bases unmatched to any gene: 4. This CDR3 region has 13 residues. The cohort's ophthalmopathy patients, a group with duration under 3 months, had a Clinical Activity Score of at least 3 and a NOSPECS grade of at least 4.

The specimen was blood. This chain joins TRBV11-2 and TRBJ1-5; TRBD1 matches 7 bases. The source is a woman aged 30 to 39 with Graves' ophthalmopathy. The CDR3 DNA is TGTGCCAGCAGCGGGACAGTGTCTCAGCCCCAGCATTTT. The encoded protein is CASSGTVSQPQHF. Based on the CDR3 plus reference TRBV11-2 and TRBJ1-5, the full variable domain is EAGVAQSPRYKIIEKRQSVAFWCNPISGHATLYWYQQILGQGPKLLIQFQNNGVVDDSQLPKDRFSAERLKGVDSTLKIQPAKLEDSAVYLCASSGTVSQPQHFGDGTRLSIL.